This record covers a single T cell receptor (beta chain). Seattle patients were enrolled during active infection and followed longitudinally. These data belong to a study of blood T cell repertoires in COVID-19. Study background: There were acute and convalescent COVID-19 samples, and they came from the United States, Italy and Spain.

In the original processing: Estimation of nucleated cell counts relied on the amplification of reference gene primers. Clones were sequenced by immunoSEQ multiplex PCR, and TCRdb holds only the in-frame ones, with some missing. The DNA gave D and trimming, while V, J and clone size come from that table. The table records roughly 500,000 clones, roughly nine tenths of them present only once. V lost 4 bases and J lost 3; bases outside the gene matches: 4. The germline CDR1 and CDR2 sequences are SNHLY and FYNNEI. The length of the CDR3 is 14 residues. The sample was peripheral blood. V usage is TRBV2 and J usage is TRBJ2-7; 9 bases are shared with TRBD1. The source is a man between 18 and 29 years old with COVID-19, enrolled during active disease. The CDR3 spells CASSVLDRGYEQYF. CDR3 nucleotide sequence: TGTGCCAGCAGTGTCCTGGACAGGGGCTACGAGCAGTACTTC.